This TCR beta chain was sequenced in a study of T cell responses to AZD1222 COVID-19 vaccine. The CDR3 sequence is 14 residues long. Germline lookup yields CDR1 MDHEN and CDR2 SYDVKM. The V segment lost 6 bases and the J segment 6 bases; nucleotides outside the gene matches: 6. Profiling relied on immunoSEQ multiplex PCR, and the TCRdb table lists in-frame clones only, not all of them. The data contain around 92,000 clones, roughly 93% of them singletons. Sequences were derived from peripheral blood, sampled on day 0 of AZD1222 vaccination. The V gene is TRBV28, the J gene TRBJ1-5; 9 nucleotides match TRBD1. This receptor was taken from an adult in good health. The CDR3 nucleotides read TGTGCCAGCAGCCTCGGACAGGGGAGTCAGCCCCAGCATTTT. Translating gives CASSLGQGSQPQHF.